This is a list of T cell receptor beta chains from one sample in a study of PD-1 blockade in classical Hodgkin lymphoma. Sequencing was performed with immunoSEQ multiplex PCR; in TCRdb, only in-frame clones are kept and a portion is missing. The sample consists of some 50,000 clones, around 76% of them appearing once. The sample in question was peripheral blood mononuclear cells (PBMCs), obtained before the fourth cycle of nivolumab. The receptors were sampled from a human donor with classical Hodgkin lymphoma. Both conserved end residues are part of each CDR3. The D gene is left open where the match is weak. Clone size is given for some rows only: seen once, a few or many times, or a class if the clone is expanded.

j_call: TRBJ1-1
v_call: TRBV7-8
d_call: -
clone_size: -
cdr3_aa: CASSLEIGLNTEAFF
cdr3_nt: TGTGCCAGCAGCCTAGAAATCGGTCTGAACACTGAAGCTTTCTTT

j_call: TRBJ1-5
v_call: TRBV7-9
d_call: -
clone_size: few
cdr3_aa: CASSLQENQPQHF
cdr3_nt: TGTGCCAGCAGCTTACAGGAGAATCAGCCCCAGCATTTT

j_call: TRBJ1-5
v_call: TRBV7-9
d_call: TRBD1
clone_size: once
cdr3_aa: CASSPGGGINQPQHF
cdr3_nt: TGTGCCAGCAGCCCAGGGGGCGGAATAAATCAGCCCCAGCATTTT

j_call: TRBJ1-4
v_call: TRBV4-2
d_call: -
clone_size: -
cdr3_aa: CASSQVLRAVSTNEKLFF
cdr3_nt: TGTGCCAGCAGCCAAGTTCTCAGGGCGGTCTCAACTAATGAAAAACTGTTTTTT

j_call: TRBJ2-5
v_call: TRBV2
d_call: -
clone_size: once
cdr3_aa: CASSDRRRETQYF
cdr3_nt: TGTGCCAGCAGTGACCGTCGGCGGGAGACCCAGTACTTC

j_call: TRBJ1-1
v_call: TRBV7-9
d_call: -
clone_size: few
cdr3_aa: CASGLNTEAFF
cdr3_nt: TGTGCCTCGGGGTTGAACACTGAAGCTTTCTTT

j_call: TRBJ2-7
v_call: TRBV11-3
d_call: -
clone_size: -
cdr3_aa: CASSLDESYEQYF
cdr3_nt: TGTGCCAGCAGCTTAGATGAGTCCTACGAGCAGTACTTC

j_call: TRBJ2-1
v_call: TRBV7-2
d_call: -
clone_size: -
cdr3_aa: CASSLGVAGEFRDEQFF
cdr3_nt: TGTGCCAGCAGCTTAGGGGTGGCAGGGGAATTTCGAGATGAGCAGTTCTTC

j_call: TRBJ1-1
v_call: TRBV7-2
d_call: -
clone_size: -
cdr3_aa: CASSSLDHENTEAFF
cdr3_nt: TGTGCCAGCAGCTCGCTAGACCACGAGAACACTGAAGCTTTCTTT

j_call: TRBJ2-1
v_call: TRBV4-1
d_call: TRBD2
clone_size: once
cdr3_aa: CASSQTSGPYNEQFF
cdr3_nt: TGCGCCAGCAGCCAGACTAGCGGGCCCTACAATGAGCAGTTCTTC

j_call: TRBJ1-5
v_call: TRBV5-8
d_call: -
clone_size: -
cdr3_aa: CASSRSSRPAQHF
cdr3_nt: TGTGCCAGCAGCCGTTCCAGTCGGCCGGCTCAGCATTTT

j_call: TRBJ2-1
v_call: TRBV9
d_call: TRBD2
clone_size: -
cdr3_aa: CASSPPGLAGYNEQFF
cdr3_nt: TGTGCCAGCAGCCCCCCTGGGCTAGCGGGTTACAATGAGCAGTTCTTC

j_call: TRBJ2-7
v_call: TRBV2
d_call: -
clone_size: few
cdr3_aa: CASSALQHLYEQYF
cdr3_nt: TGTGCCAGCAGCGCCCTCCAGCACCTTTACGAGCAGTACTTC

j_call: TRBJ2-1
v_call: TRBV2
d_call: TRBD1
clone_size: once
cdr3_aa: CAIRQGAYEQFF
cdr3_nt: TGTGCCATCCGACAGGGGGCGTATGAGCAGTTCTTC

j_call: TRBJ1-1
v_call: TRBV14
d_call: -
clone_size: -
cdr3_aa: CASSQLGEGQGAEAFF
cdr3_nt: TGTGCCAGCAGCCAATTAGGAGAGGGCCAAGGGGCTGAAGCTTTCTTT

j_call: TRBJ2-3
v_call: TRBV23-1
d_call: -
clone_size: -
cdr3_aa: CASSQSILGKNLTSTDTQYF
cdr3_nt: TGCGCCAGCAGTCAATCGATTTTAGGGAAGAACCTCACTAGCACAGATACGCAGTATTTT

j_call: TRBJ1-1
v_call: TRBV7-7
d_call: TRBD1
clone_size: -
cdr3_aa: CASSWDSQAFF
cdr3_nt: TGTGCCAGCAGCTGGGACAGTCAAGCTTTCTTT

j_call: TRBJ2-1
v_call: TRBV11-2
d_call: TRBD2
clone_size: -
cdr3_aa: CASSPISGSSYNEQFF
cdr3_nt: TGTGCCAGCAGCCCGATCAGCGGGAGCTCCTACAATGAGCAGTTCTTC

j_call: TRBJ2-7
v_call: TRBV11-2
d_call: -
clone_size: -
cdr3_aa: CASSPRQGLYYEQYF
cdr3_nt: TGTGCCAGCAGCCCCCGACAGGGACTATATTACGAGCAGTACTTC

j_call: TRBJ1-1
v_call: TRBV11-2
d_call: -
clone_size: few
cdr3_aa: CASSLEGLGNTEAFF
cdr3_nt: TGTGCCAGCAGCTTGGAAGGGTTGGGGAACACTGAAGCTTTCTTT

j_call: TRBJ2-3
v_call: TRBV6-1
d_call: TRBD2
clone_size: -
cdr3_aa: CASSAGLAGGAQYF
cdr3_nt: TGTGCCAGCAGCGCCGGACTAGCGGGAGGGGCGCAGTATTTT

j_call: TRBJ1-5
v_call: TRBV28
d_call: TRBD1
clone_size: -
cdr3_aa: CASSLLGGEEQPQHF
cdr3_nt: TGTGCCAGCAGTTTACTAGGGGGCGAAGAACAGCCCCAGCATTTT

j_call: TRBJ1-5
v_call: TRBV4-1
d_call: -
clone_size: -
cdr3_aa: CASSQVVVGPQHF
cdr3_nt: TGCGCCAGCAGCCAAGTGGTAGTGGGGCCCCAGCATTTT

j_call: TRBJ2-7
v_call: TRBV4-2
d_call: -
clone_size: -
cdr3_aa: CASSQEGTHRYEQYF
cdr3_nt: TGTGCCAGCAGCCAAGAGGGCACGCACCGCTACGAGCAGTACTTC

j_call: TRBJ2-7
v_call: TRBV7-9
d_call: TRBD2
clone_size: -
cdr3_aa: CASKSGVHDEQYF
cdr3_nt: TGTGCCAGCAAAAGCGGGGTTCACGACGAGCAGTACTTC

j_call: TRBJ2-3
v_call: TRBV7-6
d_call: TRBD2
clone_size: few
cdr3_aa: CASSLKLAGAFTDTQYF
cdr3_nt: TGTGCCAGCAGCTTAAAACTAGCGGGAGCCTTCACAGATACGCAGTATTTT

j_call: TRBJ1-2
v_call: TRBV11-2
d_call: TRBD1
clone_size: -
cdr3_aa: CASSLTGVDYGYTF
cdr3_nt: TGTGCCAGCAGCTTGACAGGGGTGGACTATGGCTACACCTTC

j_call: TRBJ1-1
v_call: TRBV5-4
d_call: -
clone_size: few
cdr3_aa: CASSTVLVNTEAFF
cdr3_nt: TGTGCCAGCAGCACAGTGTTGGTGAACACTGAAGCTTTCTTT

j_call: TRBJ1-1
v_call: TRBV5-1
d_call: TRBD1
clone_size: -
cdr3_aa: CASSLAGTGEAFF
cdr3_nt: TGCGCCAGCAGCTTGGCCGGGACAGGCGAAGCTTTCTTT

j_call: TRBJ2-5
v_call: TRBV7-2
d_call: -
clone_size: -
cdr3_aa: CASSLGGDSETQYF
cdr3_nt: TGTGCCAGCAGCTTAGGTGGAGACTCTGAGACCCAGTACTTC

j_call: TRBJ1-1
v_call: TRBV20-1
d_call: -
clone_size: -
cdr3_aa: CSAGLGREAFF
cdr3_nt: TGCAGTGCTGGCCTGGGACGAGAAGCTTTCTTT

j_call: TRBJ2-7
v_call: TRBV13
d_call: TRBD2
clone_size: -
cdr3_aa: CASSTGTSGSVTGEQYF
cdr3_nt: TGTGCCAGCAGTACCGGGACTAGCGGGAGCGTAACGGGGGAGCAGTACTTC

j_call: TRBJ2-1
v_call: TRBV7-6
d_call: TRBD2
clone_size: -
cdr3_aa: CASSLGVGEGYNEQFF
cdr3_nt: TGTGCCAGCAGCTTAGGGGTCGGGGAGGGGTACAATGAGCAGTTCTTC

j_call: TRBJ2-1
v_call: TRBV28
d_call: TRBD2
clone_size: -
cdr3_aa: CASSSPGLAINEQFF
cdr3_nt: TGTGCCAGCAGTTCCCCGGGACTAGCGATAAATGAGCAGTTCTTC

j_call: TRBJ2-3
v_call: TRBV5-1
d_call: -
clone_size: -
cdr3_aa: CASRPDLTDTQYF
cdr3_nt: TGCGCCAGCAGACCGGACCTCACAGATACGCAGTATTTT

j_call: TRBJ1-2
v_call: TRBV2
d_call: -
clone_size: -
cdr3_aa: CASSGVRAYGYTF
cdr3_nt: TGTGCCAGCAGTGGAGTTAGGGCCTATGGCTACACCTTC

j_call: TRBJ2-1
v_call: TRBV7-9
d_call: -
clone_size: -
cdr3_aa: CASSSKGGPYNEQFF
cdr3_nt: TGTGCCAGCAGCTCTAAAGGGGGACCCTACAATGAGCAGTTCTTC

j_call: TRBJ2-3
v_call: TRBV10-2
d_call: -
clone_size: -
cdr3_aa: CASSARGVSTDTQYF
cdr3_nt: TGCGCCAGCAGTGCTAGGGGCGTAAGCACAGATACGCAGTATTTT

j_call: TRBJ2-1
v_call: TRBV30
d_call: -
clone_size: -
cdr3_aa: CAWSRESGVSYNEQFF
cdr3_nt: TGTGCCTGGAGTCGTGAATCGGGGGTGTCCTACAATGAGCAGTTCTTC

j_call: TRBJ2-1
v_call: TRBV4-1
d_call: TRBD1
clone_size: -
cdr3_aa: CASSQAHRGPDHNEQFF
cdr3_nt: TGCGCCAGCAGCCAAGCTCATAGGGGGCCGGACCACAATGAGCAGTTCTTC

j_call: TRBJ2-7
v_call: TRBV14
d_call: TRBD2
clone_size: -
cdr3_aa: CASSQSGLAHSYEQYF
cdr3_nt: TGTGCCAGCAGCCAATCGGGACTAGCGCACTCCTACGAGCAGTACTTC

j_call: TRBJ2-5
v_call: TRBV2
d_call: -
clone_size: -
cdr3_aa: CASGIGVQETQYF
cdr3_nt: TGTGCCAGCGGAATAGGAGTGCAAGAGACCCAGTACTTC

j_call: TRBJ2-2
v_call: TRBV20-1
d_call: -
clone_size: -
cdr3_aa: CSAGYGELFF
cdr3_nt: TGCAGTGCAGGTTACGGGGAGCTGTTTTTT

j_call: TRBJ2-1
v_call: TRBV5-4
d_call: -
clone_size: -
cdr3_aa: CASSSGGASSYNEQFF
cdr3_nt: TGTGCCAGCAGCTCGGGGGGCGCGAGCTCCTACAATGAGCAGTTCTTC

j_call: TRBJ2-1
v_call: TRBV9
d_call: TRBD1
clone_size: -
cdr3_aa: CASSPGGLRFHEQFF
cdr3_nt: TGTGCCAGCAGCCCAGGGGGCCTGAGGTTCCATGAGCAGTTCTTC

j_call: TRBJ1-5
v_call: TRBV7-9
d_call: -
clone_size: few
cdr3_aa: CASSLGPNQPQHF
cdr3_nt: TGTGCCAGCAGCTTGGGACCGAATCAGCCCCAGCATTTT

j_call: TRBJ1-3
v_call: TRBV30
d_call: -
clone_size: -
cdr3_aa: CAWSVGSGRGNTIYF
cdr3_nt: TGTGCCTGGAGTGTCGGTTCGGGGAGAGGAAACACCATATATTTT

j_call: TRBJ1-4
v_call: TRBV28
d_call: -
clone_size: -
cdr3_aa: CASSYRAGRKLFF
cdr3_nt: TGTGCCAGCAGTTATCGGGCCGGGCGGAAACTGTTTTTT

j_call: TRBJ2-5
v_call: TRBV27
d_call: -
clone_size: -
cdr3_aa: CASSFKADETQYF
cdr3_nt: TGTGCCAGCAGTTTTAAGGCCGATGAGACCCAGTACTTC

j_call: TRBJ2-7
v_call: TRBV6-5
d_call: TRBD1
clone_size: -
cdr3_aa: CASSYPGQGYEQYF
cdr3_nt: TGTGCCAGCAGCTATCCGGGACAGGGCTACGAGCAGTACTTC

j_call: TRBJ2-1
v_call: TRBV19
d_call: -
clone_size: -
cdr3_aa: CASSISSGLANEQFF
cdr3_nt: TGTGCCAGTAGTATTTCGTCGGGGTTGGCCAATGAGCAGTTCTTC

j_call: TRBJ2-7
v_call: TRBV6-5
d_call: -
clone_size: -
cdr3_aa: CASTGEAYEQYF
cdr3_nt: TGTGCCAGCACGGGGGAAGCCTACGAGCAGTACTTC

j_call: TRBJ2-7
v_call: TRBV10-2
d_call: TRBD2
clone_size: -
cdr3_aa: CASSPSGLAGVEQYF
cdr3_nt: TGCGCCAGCAGCCCCTCGGGGCTAGCGGGAGTCGAGCAGTACTTC

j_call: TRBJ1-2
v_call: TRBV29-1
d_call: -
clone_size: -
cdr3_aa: CSVGFGYGYTF
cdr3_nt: TGCAGCGTCGGCTTTGGCTATGGCTACACCTTC

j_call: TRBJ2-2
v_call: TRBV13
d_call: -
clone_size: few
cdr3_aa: CASSTLRGADTGELFF
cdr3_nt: TGTGCCAGCAGCACCTTACGAGGGGCCGACACCGGGGAGCTGTTTTTT

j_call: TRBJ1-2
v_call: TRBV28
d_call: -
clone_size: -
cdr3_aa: CASSPPQPYVSYGYTF
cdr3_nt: TGTGCCAGCAGTCCCCCGCAGCCTTACGTCTCCTATGGCTACACCTTC

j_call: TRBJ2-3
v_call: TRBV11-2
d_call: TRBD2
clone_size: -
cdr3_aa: CASSLYTSGSPDTQYF
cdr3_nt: TGTGCCAGCAGCTTGTACACTAGCGGGAGCCCAGATACGCAGTATTTT

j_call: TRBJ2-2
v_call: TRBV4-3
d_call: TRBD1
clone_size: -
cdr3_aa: CASSAQGASTGELFF
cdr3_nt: TGCGCCAGCAGCGCGCAGGGGGCTTCCACCGGGGAGCTGTTTTTT